Below are 18 T cell receptor beta chains sequenced from a single sample in a study of T cells after yellow fever vaccination (dated by TCRdb to the late 2010s). The receptor library was made with 5' RACE. The sequencer listed for this sample is Illumina NovaSeq 6000. TCRdb took the public reads, trimmed them with fastp at Q25, ran MiXCR for clone calling and kept in-frame beta chains. When rows share a CDR3 protein, they turn into one entry using the most common DNA and genes. A total of roughly 400,000 distinct CDR3 sequences appear in this sample, 18% of them only once. The ten most abundant clones make up 18% of the sample. In light of the paper, this sample's treatment or condition label describes: live attenuated yellow fever vaccine strain. The specimen was PBMCs, collected before the yellow fever booster vaccination. The receptors were sampled from a man younger than 35 who received the YFV17D yellow fever vaccine.

This clonotype was observed at least ten times. This chain joins TRBV20-1 and TRBJ2-1; the match to TRBD2 covers 12 bases. The CDR3 is 19 amino acids. Germline V lookup: CDR1 DFQATT, CDR2 SNEGSKA (reference sequence). Trimming removed 6 bases from V and 5 bases from J; junction bases left unmatched: 20. CDR3 residues: CSANAPGLAGGRVNNEQFF. The CDR3, as DNA: TGCAGTGCGAACGCTCCGGGACTAGCGGGTGGGCGAGTAAACAATGAGCAGTTCTTC.

This clonotype was observed a few times. The chain uses TRBV7-9 and TRBJ1-3, with D tentatively TRBD1 (5 bases). This CDR3 contains 15 residues. Germline CDR1 is SEHNR and CDR2 is FQNEAQ (reference sequence). V lost 5 bases and J lost 3, with 14 bases in between. The CDR3, as DNA: TGTGCCAGCAGCGCCGGGGGGTTCGGTGGAAACACCATATATTTT. Residues: CASSAGGFGGNTIYF.

This clonotype showed up many times. V usage is TRBV7-9 and J usage is TRBJ1-6; D not certain. Trimming cost V 5 bases and J 0 bases, with 11 bases left between them. CDR3 length equals 16 residues. CDR1 and CDR2 (germline): SEHNR, FQNEAQ (reference sequence). The CDR3 DNA is TGTGCCAGCAGCCGGACCCGCGGCTCCTATAATTCACCCCTCCACTTT. Amino acid sequence: CASSRTRGSYNSPLHF.

V is TRBV28 and J is TRBJ2-3, with 11 positions matching TRBD1. The germline gives CDR1 MDHEN, CDR2 SYDVKM. The CDR3 runs 15 residues. V lost 8 bases and J lost 4; bases outside the gene matches: 8. The CDR3 region is CASEPPGQGADTQYF. CDR3 DNA sequence: TGTGCCAGCGAGCCTCCGGGACAGGGGGCAGATACGCAGTATTTT.

In its sample, this clonotype was seen a few times. This chain uses TRBV4-3 with TRBJ1-3, with unresolved D. V lost 1 base and J lost 3, with 7 bases in between. The CDR3 sequence is 14 residues long. Looked up from germline, CDR1 is LGHNA and CDR2 is YSLEER. The CDR3: CASSQADYGNTIYF. Written as DNA, the CDR3 is TGCGCCAGCAGCCAAGCTGATTATGGAAACACCATATATTTT.

The V call is TRBV6-2 or TRBV6-3, the J call TRBJ2-3; no clear D gene. Germline V gene sequence: CDR1 MNHEY, CDR2 SVGEGT. CDR3 length: 13 amino acids. Trimming took off 10 bases at V and 6 bases at J, with 17 bases between the two ends. This CDR3 is CATWLSPRDTQYF. The CDR3 DNA reads as TGTGCCACCTGGTTGAGTCCCAGGGATACGCAGTATTTT.

In nucleotides, the CDR3 is TGTGCCAGTAGCCAAGGGGCCACGGGCTATGGCTACACCTTC. Translating gives CASSQGATGYGYTF. This chain connects TRBV19 to TRBJ1-2; TRBD1 is a possible D gene (5 bases). Germline-derived CDR1 and CDR2 are LNHDA and SQIVND (reference sequence). V was shortened by 6 bases and J by 4 bases, with 15 bases between the two germline ends. The CDR3 has 14 amino acids.

The J gene is TRBJ1-5, the V gene TRBV4-1; D possibly corresponds to TRBD1 (6 bases). CDR1 MGHRA and CDR2 YSYEKL come from the germline V gene. V was clipped by 0 bases and J by 7 bases, with 13 bases between them. There are 15 residues in the CDR3. The CDR3 DNA reads TGCGCCAGCAGCCAAGAAGGCAGGGGAGACCAGCCCCAGCATTTT. As protein: CASSQEGRGDQPQHF.

V gene TRBV6-5 combines with J gene TRBJ2-5; TRBD2 matches 8 bases. The CDR3 is 16 amino acids. Trimming at V came to 0 bases and at J to 5 bases, leaving 8 bases not matched to a gene. Germline assignment: CDR1 MNHEY and CDR2 SVGAGI. The CDR3 spells CASSYSSGGNGETQYF. The CDR3 region has the DNA TGTGCCAGCAGTTACTCCTCGGGGGGGAACGGCGAGACCCAGTACTTC.

The CDR3 DNA reads as TGTGCCAGCAGCTCCAAGCGGGGGGAAGCCGGGGAGCTGTTTTTT. It specifies CASSSKRGEAGELFF. The chain joins TRBV7-9 to TRBJ2-2; TRBD2 aligns across 9 bases. Germline assignment: CDR1 SEHNR and CDR2 FQNEAQ (reference sequence). This CDR3 comprises 15 residues. The V gene end was trimmed by 4 bases and the J gene end by 6 bases; junction bases not matched to a gene: 6. Supplemented by reference TRBV7-9 and TRBJ2-2, the full variable domain reads DTGVSQNPRHKITKRGQNVTFRCDPISEHNRLYWYRQTLGQGPEFLTYFQNEAQLEKSRLLSDRFSAERPKGSFSTLEIQRTEQGDSAMYLCASSSKRGEAGELFFGEGSRLTVL.

V and J are TRBV7-8 and TRBJ2-1, with D hard to call. The CDR3 contains 16 residues. Trimming removed 1 base at V and 2 bases at J, with 12 bases between. Germline V gene sequence: CDR1 SGHVS, CDR2 FQNEAQ. The CDR3 here is CASSLDRGVAYNEQFF. The CDR3 DNA reads TGTGCCAGCAGCTTAGATCGTGGGGTGGCCTACAATGAGCAGTTCTTC.

The chain couples TRBV4-1 to TRBJ1-6; unclear D gene. Looked up from germline, CDR1 is MGHRA and CDR2 is YSYEKL. The CDR3 length is 19 residues. Trimming shortened V by 1 base and J by 6 bases, and 22 bases separated the two germline ends. CDR3 in amino acids: CASSQGSPRAKRSNSPLHF. In nucleotides, the CDR3 is TGCGCCAGCAGCCAAGGCTCTCCGAGGGCGAAACGGTCTAATTCACCCCTCCACTTT.

The V and J genes are TRBV6-1 and TRBJ2-2, with D unclear. The CDR3 sequence is 17 residues long. Germline CDR1 is MNHNS and CDR2 is SASEGT. V shed 1 base and J shed 1 base, with 13 bases lying between them. The CDR3 protein is CASSEGVWNQNTGELFF. The CDR3 bases are TGTGCCAGCAGTGAAGGAGTGTGGAACCAGAACACCGGGGAGCTGTTTTTT.

This clonotype turned up a few times. The chain joins TRBV20-1 to TRBJ1-6; D might be TRBD1 (6 bases). CDR3 size: 16 residues. V lost 5 bases to trimming and J lost 4 bases, with 18 bases between them. CDR1 is DFQATT, CDR2 SNEGSKA, per germline (reference sequence). The CDR3 region is CSAQPQGPGYNSPLHF. The CDR3 DNA follows: TGCAGTGCTCAACCCCAGGGGCCAGGTTATAATTCACCCCTCCACTTT.

This clonotype appeared once. The chain links TRBV5-4 to TRBJ2-2; TRBD2 matches at 10 bases. This CDR3 spans 16 amino acids. Losses at the gene ends were 2 bases for V and 5 bases for J; bases not matched to a gene: 6. CDR1 and CDR2 (germline): SGHNT, YYREEE (reference sequence). Here the CDR3 DNA reads TGTGCCAGCAGCTTCAGAATGGGACTAGCGACCGGGGAGCTGTTTTTT. Its translation is CASSFRMGLATGELFF.

This clonotype has just a few counts. The rearrangement uses TRBV20-1 and TRBJ2-7; TRBD1 aligns across 7 bases. This CDR3 region has 12 residues. The V and J ends lost 7 bases and 2 bases, in that order; junction bases with no gene match: 5. Germline CDR1 reads DFQATT; CDR2 reads SNEGSKA (reference sequence). CDR3 nucleotides: TGCAGTGTGTTAGGGGGCACCTACGAGCAGTACTTC. Translation gives CSVLGGTYEQYF.

The V and J genes are TRBV3-1 and TRBJ1-6; D is ambiguous. CDR3 length equals 17 residues. V dropped 1 base and J dropped 6 bases, with 16 bases sitting between them. The germline CDR1 and CDR2 sequences are LGHDT and YNNKEL (reference sequence). CDR3 sequence reads: CASSQVWSGYINSPLHF. DNA for the CDR3: TGTGCCAGCAGCCAAGTCTGGTCCGGGTACATTAATTCACCCCTCCACTTT.

The CDR3 sequence: CAISPFTGGGSPLHF. Written as DNA, the CDR3 is TGTGCCATCAGCCCGTTTACAGGGGGAGGCTCACCCCTCCACTTT. V gene TRBV10-3 combines with J gene TRBJ1-6; 8 bases agree with TRBD1. V lost 6 bases, J lost 10 bases, and 11 bases stayed unmatched. Germline assignment: CDR1 ENHRY and CDR2 SYGVKD. The CDR3 is 15 residues long.